This is a list of T cell receptor beta chains from one sample in a study of T-cell memory formation after mild COVID-19. In TCRdb, the 5' RACE reads were re-called with MiXCR into one record per CDR3 protein. The table lists 100,000 to 140,000 distinct CDR3 sequences, around 15% of them singletons. Input material: PBMCs or a T cell subset sorted from them (not recorded which). These receptor sequences come from a man between 18 and 35 years old who had mild COVID-19 (a few samples of this study predate the infection). Cell type and time point are not known. Each CDR3 is given without its conserved first and last residue.

v_gene: TRBV6-2/TRBV6-3
j_gene: TRBJ2-1
CDR3aa: ASSYSSEQF

v_gene: TRBV12-3/TRBV12-4
j_gene: TRBJ2-3
CDR3aa: ASSLGDLPTQY

v_gene: TRBV7-9
j_gene: TRBJ2-5
CDR3aa: ASSSGLAVTPETQY

v_gene: TRBV7-9
j_gene: TRBJ1-1
CDR3aa: ASSLVRDREAF

v_gene: TRBV6-2/TRBV6-3
j_gene: TRBJ2-5
CDR3aa: ASSYSRALQETQY

v_gene: TRBV19
j_gene: TRBJ2-1
CDR3aa: ASSVPSGEQF

v_gene: TRBV5-5
j_gene: TRBJ2-2
CDR3aa: ASSLRLAAYTGELF

v_gene: TRBV7-3
j_gene: TRBJ1-2
CDR3aa: ASSLSQYDGYT

v_gene: TRBV23-1
j_gene: TRBJ2-1
CDR3aa: ASSQSRQGAHNEQF

v_gene: TRBV19
j_gene: TRBJ1-6
CDR3aa: ASSIGNSYNSPLH

v_gene: TRBV27
j_gene: TRBJ1-5
CDR3aa: ASSPEQGAAGNQPQH

v_gene: TRBV4-1
j_gene: TRBJ2-5
CDR3aa: ASSSRVAETQY

v_gene: TRBV27
j_gene: TRBJ2-6
CDR3aa: ASSRTGPGANVLT

v_gene: TRBV5-4
j_gene: TRBJ2-2
CDR3aa: ASSSYTGELF

v_gene: TRBV6-6
j_gene: TRBJ1-1
CDR3aa: ASSYFRGRNTEAF

v_gene: TRBV7-9
j_gene: TRBJ1-1
CDR3aa: ASSLENRGTAEAF

v_gene: TRBV27
j_gene: TRBJ1-5
CDR3aa: ASSSGQVNQPQH

v_gene: TRBV7-2
j_gene: TRBJ2-3
CDR3aa: ASRPGLLAGETDTQY

v_gene: TRBV6-2/TRBV6-3
j_gene: TRBJ1-1
CDR3aa: ASSGAQGVFTEAF

v_gene: TRBV5-5
j_gene: TRBJ2-1
CDR3aa: ASSPLAGGWYNEQF

v_gene: TRBV4-3
j_gene: TRBJ2-2
CDR3aa: ASSQERGQSGELF

v_gene: TRBV6-5
j_gene: TRBJ1-1
CDR3aa: ASRQDRGTEAF

v_gene: TRBV9
j_gene: TRBJ2-3
CDR3aa: ASSDPPGLANTQY

v_gene: TRBV5-1
j_gene: TRBJ1-2
CDR3aa: ASSVGTGRVDGYT

v_gene: TRBV3-1
j_gene: TRBJ1-2
CDR3aa: ASSQGTRDWGDYGYT

v_gene: TRBV12-3/TRBV12-4
j_gene: TRBJ2-7
CDR3aa: ASSLDRGGYEQY

v_gene: TRBV5-6
j_gene: TRBJ2-3
CDR3aa: ASSGEASNQDTQY

v_gene: TRBV4-1
j_gene: TRBJ2-1
CDR3aa: ASSQRETGEYNEQF

v_gene: TRBV7-9
j_gene: TRBJ2-1
CDR3aa: ASSLVGEGYNEQF

v_gene: TRBV9
j_gene: TRBJ2-1
CDR3aa: ASSALAGGSYEQF

v_gene: TRBV29-1
j_gene: TRBJ1-1
CDR3aa: SVPETNTEAF

v_gene: TRBV7-9
j_gene: TRBJ1-2
CDR3aa: ASSSPGGAGYGYT

v_gene: TRBV24-1
j_gene: TRBJ1-5
CDR3aa: ATSDARTGNQPQH

v_gene: TRBV14
j_gene: TRBJ2-2
CDR3aa: ASSQALRDRETGELF

v_gene: TRBV5-1
j_gene: TRBJ2-1
CDR3aa: ASSGDRVVNEQF

v_gene: TRBV29-1
j_gene: TRBJ2-7
CDR3aa: SVVNRQYEQY

v_gene: TRBV4-2
j_gene: TRBJ2-3
CDR3aa: ASSRGADTQY

v_gene: TRBV7-9
j_gene: TRBJ2-5
CDR3aa: ASSLEGTGSRETQY

v_gene: TRBV12-3/TRBV12-4
j_gene: TRBJ2-3
CDR3aa: ASSFGGLGTDTQY

v_gene: TRBV9
j_gene: TRBJ2-3
CDR3aa: ASSLPKTSGGGRGADTQY

v_gene: TRBV21-1
j_gene: TRBJ2-3
CDR3aa: ASSIWPGQVTDTQY

v_gene: TRBV29-1
j_gene: TRBJ1-5
CDR3aa: SVATGANQPQH

v_gene: TRBV5-1
j_gene: TRBJ2-3
CDR3aa: ASTRTQRTTDTQY

v_gene: TRBV4-2
j_gene: TRBJ2-1
CDR3aa: ASSQVLREIDEQF

v_gene: TRBV4-1
j_gene: TRBJ2-2
CDR3aa: ASSRSQGNTGELF

v_gene: TRBV7-8
j_gene: TRBJ1-1
CDR3aa: ASSYLRGQNPF